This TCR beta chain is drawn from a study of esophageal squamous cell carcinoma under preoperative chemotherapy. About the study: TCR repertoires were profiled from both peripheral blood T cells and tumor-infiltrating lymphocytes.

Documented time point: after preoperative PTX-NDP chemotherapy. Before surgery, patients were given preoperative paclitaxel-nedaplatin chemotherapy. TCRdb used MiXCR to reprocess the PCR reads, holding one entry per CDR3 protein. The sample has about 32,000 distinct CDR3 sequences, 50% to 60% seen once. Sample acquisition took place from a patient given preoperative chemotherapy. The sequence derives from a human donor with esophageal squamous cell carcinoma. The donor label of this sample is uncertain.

The DNA for the CDR3 is TGTGCCAGCAGCCAGGGAGACAATGAGCAGTTCTTC. It is translated as CASSQGDNEQFF. The gene calls are TRBV11-2 and TRBJ2-1; D tentatively fits TRBD1 or TRBD2 (5 bases each). This CDR3 region has 12 residues. Germline V gives CDR1 SGHAT, CDR2 FQNNGV. The V gene lost 5 bases and the J gene lost 5 bases, with 7 bases spanning the gap.